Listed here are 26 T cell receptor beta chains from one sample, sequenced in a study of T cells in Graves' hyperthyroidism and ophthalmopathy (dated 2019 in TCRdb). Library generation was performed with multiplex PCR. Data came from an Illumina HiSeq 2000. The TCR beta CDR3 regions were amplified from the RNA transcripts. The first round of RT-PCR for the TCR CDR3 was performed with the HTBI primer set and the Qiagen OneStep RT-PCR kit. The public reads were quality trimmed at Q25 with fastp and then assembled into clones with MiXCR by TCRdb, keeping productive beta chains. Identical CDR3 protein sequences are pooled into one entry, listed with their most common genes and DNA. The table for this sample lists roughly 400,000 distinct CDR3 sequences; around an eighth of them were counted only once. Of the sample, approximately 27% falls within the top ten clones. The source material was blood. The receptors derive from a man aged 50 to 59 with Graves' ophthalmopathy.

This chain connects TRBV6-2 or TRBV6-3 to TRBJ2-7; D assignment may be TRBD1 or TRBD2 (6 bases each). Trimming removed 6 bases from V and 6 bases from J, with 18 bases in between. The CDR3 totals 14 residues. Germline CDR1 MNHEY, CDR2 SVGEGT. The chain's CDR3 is CASSGVYREAEQYF. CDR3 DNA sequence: TGTGCCAGCAGCGGGGTTTACAGGGAGGCCGAGCAGTACTTC.

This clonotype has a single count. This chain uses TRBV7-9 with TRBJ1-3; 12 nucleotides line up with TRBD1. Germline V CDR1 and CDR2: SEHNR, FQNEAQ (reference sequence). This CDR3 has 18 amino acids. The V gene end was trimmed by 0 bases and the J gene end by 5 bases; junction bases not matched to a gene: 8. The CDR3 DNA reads TGTGCCAGCAGCTTAGCACCTCCGGGACAGGGGGCGAGAAACACCATATATTTT. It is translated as CASSLAPPGQGARNTIYF.

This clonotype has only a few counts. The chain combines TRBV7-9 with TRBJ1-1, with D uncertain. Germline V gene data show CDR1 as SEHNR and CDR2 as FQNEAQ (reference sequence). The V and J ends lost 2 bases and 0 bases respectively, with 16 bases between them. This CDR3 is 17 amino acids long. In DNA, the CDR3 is TGTGCCAGCAGCTTATACCCCAGAACGGGGATGAACACTGAAGCTTTCTTT. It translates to CASSLYPRTGMNTEAFF.

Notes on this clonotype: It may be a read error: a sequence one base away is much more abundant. Here the CDR3 reads CASGRLAEGQYF. The DNA for the CDR3 is TGTGCCAGCGGCAGACTAGCGGAGGGGCAGTACTTC. The J gene is TRBJ2-7, the V gene TRBV13, with 9 bases lining up with TRBD2. CDR3 length equals 12 residues. With V trimmed by 8 bases and J by 9 bases, 8 bases remained unmatched. Germline lookup yields CDR1 PRHDT and CDR2 FYEKMQ (reference sequence).

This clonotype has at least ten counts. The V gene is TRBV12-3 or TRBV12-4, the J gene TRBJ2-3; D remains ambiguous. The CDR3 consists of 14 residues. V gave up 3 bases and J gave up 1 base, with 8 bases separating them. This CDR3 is CASSFTAGTDTQYF. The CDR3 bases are TGTGCCAGCAGTTTTACGGCAGGCACAGATACGCAGTATTTT.

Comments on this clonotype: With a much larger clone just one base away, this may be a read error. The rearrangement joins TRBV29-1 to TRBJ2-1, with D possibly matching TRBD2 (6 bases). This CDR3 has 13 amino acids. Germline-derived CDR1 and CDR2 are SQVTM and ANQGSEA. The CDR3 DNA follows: TGCAGCGTTGAACTAGCGAACTACAATGAGCAGCTCTTC. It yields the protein CSVELANYNEQLF.

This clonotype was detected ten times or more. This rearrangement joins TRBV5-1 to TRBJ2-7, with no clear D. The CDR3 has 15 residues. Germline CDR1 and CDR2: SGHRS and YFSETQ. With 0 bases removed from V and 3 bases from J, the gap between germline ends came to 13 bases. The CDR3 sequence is CASSLAFGEGYEQYF. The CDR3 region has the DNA TGCGCCAGCAGCTTGGCCTTCGGCGAAGGCTACGAGCAGTACTTC.

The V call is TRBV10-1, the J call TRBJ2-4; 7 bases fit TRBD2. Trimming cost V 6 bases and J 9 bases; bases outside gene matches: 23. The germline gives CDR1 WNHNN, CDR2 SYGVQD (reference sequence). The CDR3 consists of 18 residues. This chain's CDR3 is CASSGSGSERRVIGIQYF. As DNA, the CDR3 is TGCGCCAGCAGCGGTAGCGGGTCCGAGCGGAGGGTGATCGGCATTCAGTACTTC.

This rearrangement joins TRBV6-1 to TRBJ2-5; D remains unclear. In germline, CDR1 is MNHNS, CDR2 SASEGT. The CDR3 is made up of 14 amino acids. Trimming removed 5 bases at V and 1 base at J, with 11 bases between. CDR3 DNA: TGTGCCAGCAGTTTTACCCCTTTCCAAGAGACCCAGTACTTC. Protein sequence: CASSFTPFQETQYF.

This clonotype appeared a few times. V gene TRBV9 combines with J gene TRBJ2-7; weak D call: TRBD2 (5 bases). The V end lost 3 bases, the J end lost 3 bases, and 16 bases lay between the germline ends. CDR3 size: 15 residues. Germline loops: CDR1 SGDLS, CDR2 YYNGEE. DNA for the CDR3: TGTGCCAGCAGCGCGTCTCCGGGATATAACTACGAGCAGTACTTC. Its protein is CASSASPGYNYEQYF.

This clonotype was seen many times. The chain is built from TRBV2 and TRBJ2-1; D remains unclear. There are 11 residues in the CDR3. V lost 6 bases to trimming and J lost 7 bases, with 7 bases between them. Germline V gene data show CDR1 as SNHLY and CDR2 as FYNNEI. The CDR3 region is CASRQLNEQFF. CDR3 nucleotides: TGTGCCAGCAGACAGCTGAATGAGCAGTTCTTC.

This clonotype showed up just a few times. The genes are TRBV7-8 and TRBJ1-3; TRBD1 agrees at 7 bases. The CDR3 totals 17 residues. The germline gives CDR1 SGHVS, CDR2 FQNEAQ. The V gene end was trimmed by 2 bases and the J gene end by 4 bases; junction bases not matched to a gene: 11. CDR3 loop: CASSLRTGKTGGNTIYF. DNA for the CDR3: TGTGCCAGCAGCTTAAGGACAGGAAAGACCGGAGGAAACACCATATATTTT.

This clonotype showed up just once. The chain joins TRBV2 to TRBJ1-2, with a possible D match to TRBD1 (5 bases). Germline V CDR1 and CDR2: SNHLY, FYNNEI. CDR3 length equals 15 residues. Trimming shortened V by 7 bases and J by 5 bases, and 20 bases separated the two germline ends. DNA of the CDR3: TGTGCCAGCACCGTACTGGGCGGGGGAACGTATGGCTACACCTTC. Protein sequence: CASTVLGGGTYGYTF.

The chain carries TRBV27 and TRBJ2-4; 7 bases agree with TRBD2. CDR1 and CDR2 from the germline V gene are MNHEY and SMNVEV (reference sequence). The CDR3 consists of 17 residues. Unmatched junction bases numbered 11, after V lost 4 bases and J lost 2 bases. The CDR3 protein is CASSSRTSMSPKNIQYF. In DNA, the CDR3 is TGTGCCAGCAGTTCAAGGACTAGTATGAGCCCCAAAAACATTCAGTACTTC.

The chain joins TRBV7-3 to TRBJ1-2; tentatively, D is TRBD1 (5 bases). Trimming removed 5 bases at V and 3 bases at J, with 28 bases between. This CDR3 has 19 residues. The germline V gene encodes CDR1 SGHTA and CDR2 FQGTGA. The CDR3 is CASSPLISQTRGRYYGYTF. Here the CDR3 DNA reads TGTGCCAGCAGCCCCCTTATAAGCCAAACACGGGGACGGTACTATGGCTACACCTTC.

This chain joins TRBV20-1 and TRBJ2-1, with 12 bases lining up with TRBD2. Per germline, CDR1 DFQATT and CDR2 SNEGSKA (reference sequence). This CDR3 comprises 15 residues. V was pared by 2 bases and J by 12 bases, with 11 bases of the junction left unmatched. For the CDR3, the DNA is TGCAGTGCTAGACCCAGACTAGCGGGAGTAGTGGGGCAGTTCTTC. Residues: CSARPRLAGVVGQFF.

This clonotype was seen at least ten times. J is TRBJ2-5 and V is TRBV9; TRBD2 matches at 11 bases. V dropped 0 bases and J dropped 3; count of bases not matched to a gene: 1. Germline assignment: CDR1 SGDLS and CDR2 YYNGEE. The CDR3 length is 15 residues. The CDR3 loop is CASSVEGLAEETQYF. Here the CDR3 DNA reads TGTGCCAGCAGCGTAGAGGGACTAGCGGAAGAGACCCAGTACTTC.

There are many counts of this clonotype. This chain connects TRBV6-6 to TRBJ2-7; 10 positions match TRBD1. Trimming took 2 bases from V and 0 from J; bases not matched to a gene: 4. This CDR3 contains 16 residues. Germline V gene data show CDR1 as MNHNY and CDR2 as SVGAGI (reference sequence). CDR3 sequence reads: CASSYRDRGPSYEQYF. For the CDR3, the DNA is TGTGCCAGCAGTTACAGGGACAGGGGACCCTCCTACGAGCAGTACTTC.

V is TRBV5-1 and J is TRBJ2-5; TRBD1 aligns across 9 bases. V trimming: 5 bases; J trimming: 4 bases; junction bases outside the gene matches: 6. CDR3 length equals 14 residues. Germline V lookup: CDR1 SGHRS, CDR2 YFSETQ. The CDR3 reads CASRSTGGTETQYF. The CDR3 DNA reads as TGCGCCAGCAGGTCGACAGGGGGTACAGAGACCCAGTACTTC.

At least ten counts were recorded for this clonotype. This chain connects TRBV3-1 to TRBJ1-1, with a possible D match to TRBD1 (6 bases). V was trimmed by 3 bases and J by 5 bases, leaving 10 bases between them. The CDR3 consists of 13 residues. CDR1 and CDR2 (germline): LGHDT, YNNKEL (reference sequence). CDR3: CASSQIQGTEAFF. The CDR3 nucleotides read TGTGCCAGCAGCCAGATACAGGGTACTGAAGCTTTCTTT.

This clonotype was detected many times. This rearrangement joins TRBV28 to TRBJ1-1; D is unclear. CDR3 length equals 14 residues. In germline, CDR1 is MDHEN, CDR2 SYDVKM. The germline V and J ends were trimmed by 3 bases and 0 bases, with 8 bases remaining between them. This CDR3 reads CASSFANVNTEAFF. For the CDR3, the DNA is TGTGCCAGCAGTTTTGCAAACGTGAACACTGAAGCTTTCTTT.

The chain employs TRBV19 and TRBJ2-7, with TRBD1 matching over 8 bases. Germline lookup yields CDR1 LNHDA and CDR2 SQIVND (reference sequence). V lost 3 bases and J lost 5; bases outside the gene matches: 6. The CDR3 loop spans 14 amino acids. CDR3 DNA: TGTGCCAGTAGTATCCGGACAGGGCCTGACGAGCAGTACTTC. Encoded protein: CASSIRTGPDEQYF.

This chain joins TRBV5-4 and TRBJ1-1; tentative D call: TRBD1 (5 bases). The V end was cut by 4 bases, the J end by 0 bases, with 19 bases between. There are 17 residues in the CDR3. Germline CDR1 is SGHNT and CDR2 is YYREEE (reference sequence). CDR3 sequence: CASSGEDQGWVNTEAFF. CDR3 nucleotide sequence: TGTGCCAGCAGCGGCGAGGACCAGGGCTGGGTGAACACTGAAGCTTTCTTT.

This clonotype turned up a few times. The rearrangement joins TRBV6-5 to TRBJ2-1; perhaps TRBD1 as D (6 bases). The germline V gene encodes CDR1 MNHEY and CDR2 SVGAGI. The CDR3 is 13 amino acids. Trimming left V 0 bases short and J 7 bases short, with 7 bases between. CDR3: CASSYSGANEQFF. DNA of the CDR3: TGTGCCAGCAGTTACTCGGGGGCGAATGAGCAGTTCTTC.

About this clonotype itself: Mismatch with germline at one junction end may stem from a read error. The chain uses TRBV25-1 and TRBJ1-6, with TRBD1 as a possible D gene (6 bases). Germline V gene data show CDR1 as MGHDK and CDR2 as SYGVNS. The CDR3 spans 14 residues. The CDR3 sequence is CARSEHRVNSPLHF. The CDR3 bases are TGTGCCCGCAGTGAACACAGGGTCAATTCACCCCTCCACTTT.

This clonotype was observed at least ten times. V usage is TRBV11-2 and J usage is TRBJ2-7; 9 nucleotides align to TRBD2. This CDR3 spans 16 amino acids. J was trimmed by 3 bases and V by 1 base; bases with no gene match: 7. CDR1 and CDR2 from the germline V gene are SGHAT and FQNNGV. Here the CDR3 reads CASSLVLTSGGYEQYF. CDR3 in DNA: TGTGCCAGCAGCTTAGTCTTGACTAGCGGAGGCTACGAGCAGTACTTC.